There are many counts of the clone carrying this T cell receptor (beta chain). The data originate from a study of identical twins. V lost 2 bases, J lost 1 base, and 14 bases lay in between. Germline V CDR1 and CDR2: ENHRY, SYGVKD. The CDR3 covers 16 residues. Unique molecular identifiers were present on the cDNA, and a universal primer site came from template switching. MiXCR, run by TCRdb on the 5' RACE reads, gives a single entry per CDR3 protein. The data show around 340,000 distinct CDR3 sequences, approximately 9.1% seen once. The chain carries TRBV10-3 and TRBJ2-5; a weak D match, TRBD1 (5 bases). The sequence came from a woman in her fifties or sixties in good health. Sequenced material: naive T cells sorted from blood. CDR3: CAISERRREGQETQYF. The CDR3 coding sequence is TGTGCCATCAGTGAGCGTCGCAGGGAAGGCCAAGAGACCCAGTACTTC.